The T cell receptor (beta chain) described here comes from a study of metastatic and nonmetastatic thyroid tumors. Study-wide background: Comparative analysis of repertoires was undertaken across blood and tumor or nodule tissue obtained from malignant and benign thyroid patients. Findings of the study overall: In blood and tumor, TCR beta diversity was reportedly significantly higher in malignant thyroid tumors than in benign nodules.

Each patient came to thyroid surgery without any prior treatment (of any kind). This clone was counted many times. Its antigen is unidentified. Authors' processing steps: The study built a papillary thyroid cancer distant-metastasis classifier from CDR3 differences across clinicopathological groups. TCRdb re-called the PCR reads through MiXCR. These V and J calls derive from TCRdb rather than the authors' analysis. The sample records 5,400 or so clones, around 37% being singletons. V lost 7 bases to trimming and J lost 0 bases, with 12 bases between them. There are 14 residues in the CDR3. Germline values: CDR1 MDHEN, CDR2 SYDVKM.

V and J are TRBV28 and TRBJ1-1; D unresolved. This clonotype was obtained from a female donor with papillary thyroid cancer or a benign thyroid nodule (not recorded which). Some clones in this sample may be carry-over from other donors' samples. The source material was adjacent normal tissue. The CDR3 spells CASTPGRMNTEAFF. In DNA, the CDR3 is TGTGCCAGCACCCCCGGACGGATGAACACTGAAGCTTTCTTT.